This passage covers 11 T cell receptor beta chains from one sample sequenced in a study of blood T cell repertoires in COVID-19. Assay used: immunoSEQ multiplex PCR; TCRdb lists only in-frame clones, some missing. The data show more than 300,000 clones, 90% seen once. The sample was PBMCs or T cells enriched from blood (not recorded which). The receptors were gathered from a woman in her twenties or thirties who had been exposed to COVID-19.

The V gene is TRBV10-3, the J gene TRBJ2-2; D is ambiguous. Trimming left V 8 bases short and J 2 bases short, with 9 bases between. This CDR3 comprises 13 residues. Germline lookup yields CDR1 ENHRY and CDR2 SYGVKD. This CDR3 reads CAIQSSNTGELFF. CDR3 nucleotide sequence: TGTGCCATCCAGTCCTCTAACACCGGGGAGCTGTTTTTT.

The chain joins TRBV19 to TRBJ2-2; 12 bases agree with TRBD2. Germline-derived CDR1 and CDR2 are LNHDA and SQIVND (reference sequence). J was trimmed by 3 bases and V by 1 base; bases with no gene match: 3. The CDR3 has 17 residues. CDR3 residues: CASSIAGTSGYTGELFF. The CDR3 DNA sequence: TGTGCCAGTAGTATAGCCGGGACTAGCGGGTACACCGGGGAGCTGTTTTTT.

The chain employs TRBV18 and TRBJ2-7, with 11 positions matching TRBD1. V dropped 5 bases and J dropped 7; count of bases not matched to a gene: 10. This CDR3 has 15 amino acids. Germline CDR1 and CDR2: KGHSH and LQKENI. The CDR3 DNA sequence: TGTGCCAGCTCATCAACCGGGACAGGGGGAGGAGAGCAGTACTTC. Protein sequence: CASSSTGTGGGEQYF.

The V gene is TRBV2, the J gene TRBJ1-1; 7 bases fit TRBD1. V was pared by 7 bases and J by 1 base, with 9 bases of the junction left unmatched. This CDR3 contains 15 residues. CDR1 and CDR2 from the germline V gene are SNHLY and FYNNEI. The CDR3 loop is CASTRGLPSNTEAFF. Here the CDR3 DNA reads TGTGCCAGCACGAGGGGGCTCCCGTCGAACACTGAAGCTTTCTTT.

Here the CDR3 DNA reads TGCGCCAGCAGCTTGGGACAGGCTAGATATGGCTACACCTTC. As protein: CASSLGQARYGYTF. The chain uses TRBV5-1 and TRBJ1-2; D may be TRBD1 (6 bases). The CDR3 sequence is 14 residues long. Trimming pared 0 bases from V and 5 bases from J, leaving 11 bases between. In germline, CDR1 is SGHRS, CDR2 YFSETQ. Based on the CDR3 plus reference TRBV5-1 and TRBJ1-2, the full variable domain is KAGVTQTPRYLIKTRGQQVTLSCSPISGHRSVSWYQQTPGQGLQFLFEYFSETQRNKGNFPGRFSGRQFSNSRSEMNVSTLELGDSALYLCASSLGQARYGYTFGSGTRLTVV.

This chain uses TRBV5-1 with TRBJ1-3; the D is unclear. Trimming cost V 0 bases and J 4 bases, with 11 bases left between them. This CDR3 has 15 amino acids. Germline V gene data show CDR1 as SGHRS and CDR2 as YFSETQ. CDR3 nucleotide sequence: TGCGCCAGCAGCTTGGCCCCCAACGCGGGAAACACCATATATTTT. Encoded protein: CASSLAPNAGNTIYF.

The rearrangement joins TRBV11-2 to TRBJ1-2, with D possibly being TRBD1 (6 bases). The CDR3 contains 14 residues. The V and J ends lost 4 bases and 6 bases respectively, with 15 bases between them. Germline-derived CDR1 and CDR2 are SGHAT and FQNNGV. The CDR3, as DNA: TGTGCCAGCAGCTCCAGATGGGCAGGGGATGGCTACACCTTC. It specifies CASSSRWAGDGYTF.

In its sample, this clone was seen once. J is TRBJ1-1 and V is TRBV19; 10 bases map to TRBD1. V shed 6 bases and J 0 bases; nucleotides not matched to a gene: 7. This CDR3 has 16 amino acids. The germline V gene has CDR1 LNHDA and CDR2 SQIVND (reference sequence). The DNA for the CDR3 is TGTGCCAGTAGACTTCGACAGGGGGCTATGAACACTGAAGCTTTCTTT. This gives the protein CASRLRQGAMNTEAFF.

This chain connects TRBV18 to TRBJ1-5, with D possibly TRBD1 on 5 matching bases. Germline assignment: CDR1 KGHSH and CDR2 LQKENI. V was trimmed by 3 bases and J by 0 bases, leaving 18 bases between them. CDR3 length equals 18 residues. As DNA, the CDR3 is TGTGCCAGCTCACCGCGGACACCCGAAGGATATAGCAATCAGCCCCAGCATTTT. This translates into CASSPRTPEGYSNQPQHF.

The gene calls are TRBV2 and TRBJ1-2, with a possible D match to TRBD1 (5 bases). Deletions cut 7 bases from V and 7 bases from J, with 16 bases between. Germline V gives CDR1 SNHLY, CDR2 FYNNEI. There are 13 residues in the CDR3. The CDR3 coding sequence is TGTGCCAGCAAGGAGACAGAGGTGCGTGGCTACACCTTC. Protein: CASKETEVRGYTF.

This sequence joins TRBV4-3 and TRBJ2-2; D is ambiguous. Trimming shortened V by 2 bases and J by 7 bases, and 8 bases separated the two germline ends. The CDR3 has 13 amino acids. Germline V CDR1 and CDR2: LGHNA, YSLEER. The CDR3 sequence: CASSQFLGGELFF. DNA for the CDR3: TGCGCCAGCAGCCAATTTCTAGGCGGGGAGCTGTTTTTT.